The 5 T cell receptor beta chains below all came from one sample that was sequenced in a study of blood T cell repertoires in COVID-19. Data came from immunoSEQ multiplex PCR; TCRdb stores just in-frame clones and leaves some out. The data show around 110,000 clones, approximately 81% seen once. The sample consisted of peripheral blood. These receptors originate from a middle-aged man with acute or convalescent COVID-19.

The chain couples TRBV6-5 to TRBJ2-1, with D maybe TRBD2 (5 bases). In germline, CDR1 is MNHEY, CDR2 SVGAGI. This CDR3 contains 12 residues. Trimming cost V 4 bases and J 9 bases, with 10 bases left between them. The CDR3 region is CASSSDRGEQFF. The CDR3 bases are TGTGCCAGCAGTTCGGACCGGGGTGAGCAGTTCTTC.

This clone was seen a single time. The rearrangement uses TRBV12-2 and TRBJ1-6; the table calls TRBD1, which could not be checked here. TRBV12-2 counts as a pseudogene. The CDR3 covers 22 residues. The CDR3 here is CASRLAVYQWGQTPIHNSPLHF. In nucleotides, the CDR3 is TGTGCAAGTCGCTTAGCGGTCTATCAATGGGGCCAGACCCCTATCCATAATTCACCCCTCCACTTT.

This rearrangement joins TRBV7-3 to TRBJ2-3, with 9 nucleotides matching TRBD2. Per the germline V gene, CDR1 is SGHTA and CDR2 is FQGTGA. CDR3 size: 16 residues. The V segment lost 5 bases and the J segment 4 bases; nucleotides outside the gene matches: 10. The CDR3 protein is CASSPKGSGSPDTQYF. Here the CDR3 DNA reads TGTGCCAGCAGCCCGAAAGGTAGCGGGAGCCCAGATACGCAGTATTTT.

This chain connects TRBV19 to TRBJ2-7; 10 nucleotides align to TRBD1. Unmatched junction bases numbered 9, after V lost 5 bases and J lost 5 bases. The germline V gene has CDR1 LNHDA and CDR2 SQIVND (reference sequence). The CDR3 sequence is 15 residues long. CDR3 DNA sequence: TGTGCCAGTAGTGCCAAGACAGGGGGCGAAGACGAGCAGTACTTC. This gives the protein CASSAKTGGEDEQYF.

The chain recombines TRBV3-1 (or the pseudogene TRBV3-2) with TRBJ1-2, with D perhaps matching TRBD1 (6 bases). V was clipped by 0 bases and J by 4 bases, with 9 bases between them. Germline V gene sequence: CDR1 LGHDT, CDR2 YNNKEL (reference sequence). This CDR3 is built from 14 residues. As DNA, the CDR3 is TGTGCCAGCAGCCAAGAAGGACAGTTCTATGGCTACACCTTC. It yields the protein CASSQEGQFYGYTF.